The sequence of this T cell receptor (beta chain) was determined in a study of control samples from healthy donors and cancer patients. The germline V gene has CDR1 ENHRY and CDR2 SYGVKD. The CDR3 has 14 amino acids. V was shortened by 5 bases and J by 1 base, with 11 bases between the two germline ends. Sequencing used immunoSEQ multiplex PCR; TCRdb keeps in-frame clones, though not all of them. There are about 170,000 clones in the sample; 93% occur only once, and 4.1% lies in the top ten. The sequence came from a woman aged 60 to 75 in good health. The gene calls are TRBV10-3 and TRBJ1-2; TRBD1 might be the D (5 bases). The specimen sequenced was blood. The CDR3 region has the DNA TGTGCCATCAGTAAGATGACAGTTAACTATGGCTACACCTTC. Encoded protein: CAISKMTVNYGYTF.